Listed here are 31 T cell receptor beta chains from one sample, sequenced in a study of T cell responses to AZD1222 COVID-19 vaccine (dated by TCRdb to about 2021). The protocol used for the library was the immunoSEQ multiplex PCR assay. TCRdb took this table from immuneACCESS and kept in-frame rearrangements with V and J called. Such tables lack part of the clones; where checked against another copy, unresolved V genes explain under half of the gap, and the rest is unexplained. Counted in this sample were roughly 100,000 clones; 85% to 90% of them appeared once. The leading ten clones occupy roughly 3.7% of the sample. What this sample's time point label stands for: baseline before first vaccination. Sequencing used peripheral blood, obtained on day 0 of AZD1222 vaccination. The receptors were sampled from an adult in good health.

In the case of this clone: This sample also contains other DNA sequences that code for the same CDR3. The V gene is TRBV19, the J gene TRBJ2-1; 8 bases match TRBD2. Germline CDR1 reads LNHDA; CDR2 reads SQIVND (reference sequence). CDR3 length equals 16 residues. V gave up 0 bases and J gave up 7 bases; unmatched junction bases: 8. This CDR3 is CASSIDNGGAGNEQFF. The CDR3 DNA follows: TGTGCCAGTAGTATAGATAACGGGGGGGCTGGGAATGAGCAGTTCTTC. The whole variable domain, filled in from reference TRBV19 and TRBJ2-1, reads DGGITQSPKYLFRKEGQNVTLSCEQNLNHDAMYWYRQDPGQGLRLIYYSQIVNDFQKGDIAEGYSVSREKKESFPLTVTSAQKNPTAFYLCASSIDNGGAGNEQFFGPGTRLTVL.

The V call is TRBV12-3 or TRBV12-4, the J call TRBJ2-6; a weak D match, TRBD2 (6 bases). Trimming took 8 bases from V and 2 from J, leaving 7 bases between them. The CDR3 is 13 residues long. CDR3 DNA sequence: TGTGCCAGCCGGGGGACTGGGGCCAACGTCCTGACTTTC. Its protein product is CASRGTGANVLTF.

This sequence joins TRBV27 and TRBJ1-2; D call uncertain. Germline CDR1 reads MNHEY; CDR2 reads SMNVEV (reference sequence). There are 13 residues in the CDR3. The germline V and J ends were trimmed by 6 bases and 2 bases, with 10 bases remaining between them. CDR3 DNA sequence: TGTGCCAGCAGCGACGTACTGAACTATGGCTACACCTTC. Protein product: CASSDVLNYGYTF.

The chain employs TRBV2 and TRBJ1-5; D uncertain. V was cut by 4 bases and J by 4 bases, with 17 bases left in between. CDR1 SNHLY and CDR2 FYNNEI come from the germline V gene. The CDR3 consists of 16 residues. DNA of the CDR3: TGTGCCAGCAGTGCTGGTTTAGGAGGGCTAAATCAGCCCCAGCATTTT. Amino acids: CASSAGLGGLNQPQHF. The variable domain in full, with the rest retrieved from reference TRBV2 and TRBJ1-5, is EPEVTQTPSHQVTQMGQEVILRCVPISNHLYFYWYRQILGQKVEFLVSFYNNEISEKSEIFDDQFSVERPDGSNFTLKIRSTKLEDSAMYFCASSAGLGGLNQPQHFGDGTRLSIL.

The rearrangement joins TRBV5-4 to TRBJ1-2; TRBD1 might be the D (6 bases). Germline V gene lookup returns CDR1 SGHNT and CDR2 YYREEE (reference sequence). This CDR3 region has 14 residues. Trimming removed 2 bases at V and 7 bases at J, with 15 bases between. The CDR3 region has the DNA TGTGCCAGCAGCTTTGGGTCGGGGGCAGGTGGCTACACCTTC. Its translation is CASSFGSGAGGYTF.

The chain carries TRBV15 and TRBJ2-3; no reliable D call. The germline CDR1 and CDR2 sequences are LNHNV and YYDKDF (reference sequence). V gave up 1 base and J gave up 3 bases, with 5 bases separating them. This CDR3 contains 13 residues. This CDR3 reads CATSRGTTDTQYF. CDR3 in DNA: TGTGCCACCAGCAGAGGAACAACAGATACGCAGTATTTT. The full variable domain, its missing parts supplied by reference TRBV15 and TRBJ2-3, is DAMVIQNPRYQVTQFGKPVTLSCSQTLNHNVMYWYQQKSSQAPKLLFHYYDKDFNNEADTPDNFQSRRPNTSFCFLDIRSPGLGDTAMYLCATSRGTTDTQYFGPGTRLTVL.

The rearrangement joins TRBV5-1 to TRBJ1-3; possibly TRBD1 for D (6 bases). The CDR3 extends over 14 amino acids. Germline CDR1 reads SGHRS; CDR2 reads YFSETQ. The ends were cut back, 4 bases at V and 11 bases at J, with 19 bases in the middle. The CDR3 DNA is TGCGCCAGCAGCCCAAGGGACACCCAGATCCCCATATATTTT. This sequence encodes CASSPRDTQIPIYF.

V is TRBV4-1 and J is TRBJ1-2; D may be TRBD1 (6 bases). V lost 1 base, J lost 4 bases, and 16 bases lay in between. The germline V gene encodes CDR1 MGHRA and CDR2 YSYEKL. CDR3 length equals 16 residues. CDR3 residues: CASSQVSGAQGYGYTF. The CDR3 DNA is TGCGCCAGCAGCCAAGTATCAGGGGCCCAAGGCTATGGCTACACCTTC.

CDR3 DNA: TGCGCCAGCAGCCAAGATAAAATCCGTTCGGAGGGAGCTAGGGGAAACACCATATATTTT. Protein: CASSQDKIRSEGARGNTIYF. The V call is TRBV4-1, the J call TRBJ1-3; D not certain. CDR1 MGHRA and CDR2 YSYEKL come from the germline V gene. Trimming took off 0 bases at V and 4 bases at J, with 25 bases between the two ends. The CDR3 runs 20 residues.

The chain carries TRBV6-5 and TRBJ2-7, with unresolved D. Germline-derived CDR1 and CDR2 are MNHEY and SVGAGI. CDR3 length equals 14 residues. Trimming left V 6 bases short and J 0 bases short, with 12 bases between. CDR3 loop: CASSPQVASYEQYF. CDR3 DNA sequence: TGTGCCAGCAGCCCCCAGGTTGCCTCCTACGAGCAGTACTTC.

The V gene is TRBV10-3, the J gene TRBJ2-6, with D perhaps matching TRBD1 or TRBD2 (5 bases each). Trimming cost V 7 bases and J 1 base, with 17 bases left between them. The CDR3 loop spans 17 amino acids. The germline V gene encodes CDR1 ENHRY and CDR2 SYGVKD. The CDR3 sequence is CAIIRDPVGSGANVLTF. The DNA of the CDR3 is TGTGCCATCATTCGGGACCCCGTCGGGTCTGGGGCCAACGTCCTGACTTTC.

The chain is built from TRBV28 and TRBJ1-1; the D gene is possibly TRBD1 (5 bases). The germline CDR1 and CDR2 sequences are MDHEN and SYDVKM. The CDR3 spans 17 residues. Between the trimmed V and J ends, which lost 7 bases and 4 bases, there was a span of 25 bases. The CDR3 spells CASTFRRGEGRVTEAFF. The CDR3 nucleotides are TGTGCCAGCACTTTTAGGCGGGGAGAGGGCAGGGTCACTGAAGCTTTCTTT.

This chain links TRBV15 with TRBJ1-4; D remains ambiguous. V was pared by 5 bases and J by 7 bases, with 14 bases between. Germline assignment: CDR1 LNHNV and CDR2 YYDKDF (reference sequence). CDR3 size: 14 residues. The CDR3 nucleotides read TGTGCCACCAGCGGGCGAGGAGGCATTGAAAAACTGTTTTTT. Its protein product is CATSGRGGIEKLFF. Combining the CDR3 with reference TRBV15 and TRBJ1-4 gives the whole variable domain DAMVIQNPRYQVTQFGKPVTLSCSQTLNHNVMYWYQQKSSQAPKLLFHYYDKDFNNEADTPDNFQSRRPNTSFCFLDIRSPGLGDTAMYLCATSGRGGIEKLFFGSGTQLSVL.

The J gene is TRBJ2-3, the V gene TRBV9; D is possibly TRBD1 or TRBD2 (5 bases each). V lost 0 bases and J 2 bases, leaving 7 bases between the germline ends. CDR3 length: 14 residues. CDR1 SGDLS and CDR2 YYNGEE come from the germline V gene. The CDR3 protein is CASSVEGTTDTQYF. The CDR3 bases are TGTGCCAGCAGCGTAGAGGGGACCACAGATACGCAGTATTTT.

The J gene is TRBJ1-2, the V gene TRBV24-1, with D perhaps matching TRBD1 (6 bases). The V end lost 3 bases, the J end lost 9 bases, and 13 bases lay between the germline ends. The CDR3 spans 13 residues. Per the germline V gene, CDR1 is KGHDR and CDR2 is SFDVKD. This CDR3 reads CATSDGLTGRYTF. DNA of the CDR3: TGTGCCACCAGTGATGGTTTAACAGGGCGCTACACCTTC.

This clone was observed once. V usage is TRBV19 and J usage is TRBJ1-1; TRBD1 might be the D (5 bases). Germline V gene data show CDR1 as LNHDA and CDR2 as SQIVND (reference sequence). CDR3 size: 13 residues. Trimming took 7 bases from V and 1 from J, leaving 10 bases between them. The CDR3 sequence is CASIPDKNTEAFF. The CDR3 DNA reads as TGTGCCAGTATTCCGGACAAGAACACTGAAGCTTTCTTT.

CDR3 in amino acids: CASSPPGTQGEKLFF. The CDR3 DNA is TGCGCCAGCAGCCCCCCAGGGACACAGGGGGAAAAACTGTTTTTT. The genes are TRBV5-1 and TRBJ1-4, with TRBD1 matching over 7 bases. CDR1 and CDR2 (germline): SGHRS, YFSETQ. Trimming took 4 bases from V and 8 from J; bases not matched to a gene: 11. The CDR3 consists of 15 residues.

This chain connects TRBV12-5 to TRBJ1-2, with 8 bases fitting TRBD1. J lost 5 bases, V lost 2 bases, and 4 bases had no gene match. The CDR3 extends over 14 amino acids. CDR1 and CDR2 (germline): LGHNT, FRNRAP. This CDR3 is CASGLMQGAYGYTF. CDR3 nucleotides: TGTGCTAGTGGTTTGATGCAGGGGGCGTATGGCTACACCTTC. Filled out from reference TRBV12-5 and TRBJ1-2, the complete variable domain reads DARVTQTPRHKVTEMGQEVTMRCQPILGHNTVFWYRQTMMQGLELLAYFRNRAPLDDSGMPKDRFSAEMPDATLATLKIQPSEPRDSAVYFCASGLMQGAYGYTFGSGTRLTVV.

This chain links TRBV5-5 with TRBJ1-1; a possible D gene is TRBD1 (6 bases). The ends were cut back, 1 base at V and 5 bases at J, with 6 bases in the middle. Germline V gene data show CDR1 as SGHKS and CDR2 as YYEKEE (reference sequence). This CDR3 is 12 amino acids long. Here the CDR3 reads CASSLTGTEAFF. CDR3 coding DNA: TGTGCCAGCAGCTTGACAGGGACTGAAGCTTTCTTT.

The gene calls are TRBV9 and TRBJ1-1; no definite D call. The V gene lost 0 bases and the J gene lost 7 bases, with 7 bases spanning the gap. The CDR3 has 12 amino acids. The V gene's germline CDR1 is SGDLS and CDR2 YYNGEE. The CDR3 sequence: CASSVGHGEAFF. CDR3 sequence (DNA): TGTGCCAGCAGCGTAGGCCACGGTGAAGCTTTCTTT.

The chain is built from TRBV5-4 and TRBJ2-6; D gene ambiguous. Trimming took off 4 bases at V and 15 bases at J, with 14 bases between the two ends. The CDR3 loop spans 12 amino acids. The V gene's germline CDR1 is SGHNT and CDR2 YYREEE (reference sequence). The CDR3 coding sequence is TGTGCCAGCAGCCCGAACAGAGGTGGCCTGACTTTC. Amino acids: CASSPNRGGLTF.

This rearrangement joins TRBV5-1 to TRBJ2-3; 7 bases align to TRBD2. This CDR3 has 13 amino acids. The V gene's germline CDR1 is SGHRS and CDR2 YFSETQ. With 4 bases clipped from V and 6 bases from J, the junction kept 5 bases outside the gene matches. The CDR3 sequence is CASSGGDQDTQYF. The CDR3 DNA is TGCGCCAGCAGCGGGGGGGACCAGGATACGCAGTATTTT.

This chain joins TRBV29-1 and TRBJ1-2, with D uncertain. Trimming removed 5 bases at V and 0 bases at J, with 10 bases between. Germline assignment: CDR1 SQVTM and CDR2 ANQGSEA. The CDR3 contains 13 residues. DNA of the CDR3: TGCAGCGTTTATGGGCAGGCTAACTATGGCTACACCTTC. The encoded protein is CSVYGQANYGYTF.

This chain joins TRBV9 and TRBJ2-3, with D perhaps TRBD2 (6 bases). Germline CDR1 is SGDLS and CDR2 is YYNGEE. Trimming removed 0 bases from V and 1 base from J, with 12 bases in between. The CDR3 totals 16 residues. The CDR3 bases are TGTGCCAGCAGCGTAGGGGGGTCTAGCGGCACAGATACGCAGTATTTT. Translated, it gives CASSVGGSSGTDTQYF.

V usage is TRBV2 and J usage is TRBJ1-2; 7 nucleotides match TRBD1. With V trimmed by 3 bases and J by 4 bases, 5 bases remained unmatched. Germline CDR1 and CDR2: SNHLY and FYNNEI. There are 14 residues in the CDR3. The CDR3, as DNA: TGTGCCAGCAGTGATCAGGGGGAGAGCTATGGCTACACCTTC. This sequence encodes CASSDQGESYGYTF.

This chain joins TRBV27 and TRBJ1-6; D is undetermined. CDR1 MNHEY and CDR2 SMNVEV come from the germline V gene (reference sequence). This CDR3 has 15 amino acids. With 4 bases removed from V and 1 base from J, the gap between germline ends came to 8 bases. CDR3 amino acids: CASSYSYSYNSPLHF. In nucleotides, the CDR3 is TGTGCCAGCAGTTACAGCTATTCCTATAATTCACCCCTCCACTTT.

This clone showed up just once. The CDR3: CASSPWGAAETQYF. CDR3 DNA: TGTGCCAGCTCACCATGGGGGGCAGCAGAGACCCAGTACTTC. The chain is built from TRBV18 and TRBJ2-5; perhaps D is TRBD1 or TRBD2 (6 bases each). Germline V lookup: CDR1 KGHSH, CDR2 LQKENI. V was cut by 2 bases and J by 4 bases, with 11 bases left in between. The CDR3 length is 14 residues. The whole variable domain, filled in from reference TRBV18 and TRBJ2-5, reads NAGVMQNPRHLVRRRGQEARLRCSPMKGHSHVYWYRQLPEEGLKFMVYLQKENIIDESGMPKERFSAEFPKEGPSILRIQQVVRGDSAAYFCASSPWGAAETQYFGPGTRLLVL.

V is TRBV30 and J is TRBJ1-4, with D possibly being TRBD1 (6 bases). This CDR3 is 13 amino acids long. Germline values: CDR1 GTSNPN, CDR2 SVGIG (reference sequence). V was shortened by 5 bases and J by 3 bases, with 10 bases between the two germline ends. CDR3 in amino acids: CAWLTGSNEKLFF. CDR3 bases: TGTGCCTGGCTGACAGGCTCTAATGAAAAACTGTTTTTT.

V gene TRBV27 combines with J gene TRBJ1-2; the D gene is possibly TRBD1 (6 bases). This CDR3 has 13 residues. Germline V gene data show CDR1 as MNHEY and CDR2 as SMNVEV (reference sequence). V was trimmed by 3 bases and J by 6 bases, leaving 11 bases between them. CDR3 amino acids: CASSLGAGDGYTF. The CDR3, as DNA: TGTGCCAGCAGTTTGGGGGCGGGTGATGGCTACACCTTC.

Within the sample, this clone is medium-sized. The chain links TRBV6-6 to TRBJ2-7; TRBD1 agrees at 7 bases. V shed 4 bases, J shed 0 bases, and the junction held 6 bases outside the gene matches. CDR3 length: 15 residues. Germline V CDR1 and CDR2: MNHNY, SVGAGI (reference sequence). As DNA, the CDR3 is TGTGCCAGCAGTTTAACAGGGGCGAGCTCCTACGAGCAGTACTTC. Encoded protein: CASSLTGASSYEQYF.

The rearrangement uses TRBV15 and TRBJ2-5; TRBD1 matches 9 bases. The trim removed 3 bases at V and 4 bases at J, leaving 3 bases unmatched. The germline gives CDR1 LNHNV, CDR2 YYDKDF (reference sequence). This CDR3 comprises 14 residues. The CDR3 DNA follows: TGTGCCACCAGCAGTCCGGGACAGGGAGAGACCCAGTACTTC. Translating gives CATSSPGQGETQYF.